Described below is a single T cell receptor beta chain sequence and its context. The source of the sample is a study of blood T cell repertoires in COVID-19. Generated by immunoSEQ multiplex PCR, the TCRdb table keeps only in-frame clones and is missing some. The sample has 350,000 to 450,000 clones; 87% are singletons. Germline V gene lookup returns CDR1 SGHVS and CDR2 FNYEAQ. Losses at the gene ends were 2 bases for V and 2 bases for J; bases not matched to a gene: 6. CDR3 length equals 16 residues. Sequenced input: peripheral blood. This clonotype was sampled from a woman aged 55 to 70 with COVID-19, enrolled during active disease. The chain has TRBV7-6 and TRBJ2-3, with TRBD1 identical over 8 bases. The CDR3 DNA reads as TGTGCCAGCAGCTTATTTTCCAGGGGGCCCACAGATACGCAGTATTTT. Translating it yields CASSLFSRGPTDTQYF.